This TCR beta chain appears in the sequencing data of a study of PD-1 blockade in classical Hodgkin lymphoma. Every single patient, without exception, relapsed after autologous stem cell transplantation, and brentuximab vedotin exposure varied. Patients had relapsed/refractory classical Hodgkin lymphoma with complete response, partial response or progressive disease as best response. Clones were read by immunoSEQ multiplex PCR, and TCRdb kept only the in-frame ones, dropping some. The table records 70,000 or so clones, 71% of them present only once. The length of the CDR3 is 19 residues. Looked up from germline, CDR1 is WSHSY and CDR2 is SAAADI. The V and J ends lost 0 bases and 0 bases respectively, with 17 bases between them.

The TCR originated in a human donor with classical Hodgkin lymphoma. Sequences were derived from peripheral blood mononuclear cells (PBMCs), sampled before the second cycle of nivolumab. The chain has TRBV10-2 and TRBJ2-2, with D possibly being TRBD2 (6 bases). The CDR3 bases are TGCGCCAGCAGTGAGTCTCGACTCAAAAGGGACTCGAACACCGGGGAGCTGTTTTTT. It is translated as CASSESRLKRDSNTGELFF.